The entry that follows covers one T cell receptor beta chain sequence. The sample comes from a study of blood T cell repertoires in COVID-19. Study at large: Both acute and convalescent COVID-19 samples were obtained from the United States, Italy and Spain. The cDNA or gDNA used as material had been derived from T cells, B-cell-depleted T cells, or PBMCs.

The CDR3 contains 14 residues. From germline, CDR1 is SNHLY and CDR2 FYNNEI. V shed 7 bases, J shed 6 bases, and the junction held 7 bases outside the gene matches. Original data processing: How many nucleated cells were present was estimated from reference gene primer amplification. The method was immunoSEQ multiplex PCR; TCRdb's version includes in-frame clones alone and lacks a portion of them. V, J and clone size are those of that table, while D and trimming were read from the DNA. The sample has 50,000 to 65,000 clones; roughly four fifths are singletons. The origin of this receptor is a woman older than 75 with acute or convalescent COVID-19. The chain recombines TRBV2 with TRBJ1-5; TRBD1 matches 9 bases. Sequenced material: peripheral blood. The CDR3 nucleotides are TGTGCCAGCAACCGGGACAGGGACATTCAGCCCCAGCATTTT. Its translation is CASNRDRDIQPQHF. Filled out from reference TRBV2 and TRBJ1-5, the complete variable domain reads EPEVTQTPSHQVTQMGQEVILRCVPISNHLYFYWYRQILGQKVEFLVSFYNNEISEKSEIFDDQFSVERPDGSNFTLKIRSTKLEDSAMYFCASNRDRDIQPQHFGDGTRLSIL.